This T cell receptor (beta chain) was retrieved from a study of blood T cell repertoires in COVID-19. As for the study in general: Donors in the United States, Italy and Spain gave samples during acute or convalescent COVID-19. The analysed material was cDNA or gDNA that came from T cells, B-cell-depleted T cells, or PBMCs.

The V and J ends lost 8 bases and 1 base respectively, with 8 bases between them. CDR1 is MNHNY and CDR2 is SVGAGI in the germline V gene (reference sequence). There are 12 residues in the CDR3. Only in-frame clones appear in the TCRdb table, and some are missing; sequencing was by immunoSEQ multiplex PCR. The table lists tens of thousands of clones, around nine tenths of them singletons. Sequences were obtained from peripheral blood. The clonotype was recovered from a woman older than 75 with acute or convalescent COVID-19. The chain joins TRBV6-6 to TRBJ2-5, with D perhaps matching TRBD2 (6 bases). CDR3 bases: TGTGCCAGCCAGCGGGTCCAAGAGACCCAGTACTTC. Its protein is CASQRVQETQYF.